Below are 14 T cell receptor beta chains sequenced from a single sample in a study of cytomegalovirus exposure and HLA in healthy donors. Both 60 Vbeta primers and 13 Jbeta primers went into the PCR. The data were produced by immunoSEQ multiplex PCR, yet TCRdb's version contains in-frame clones alone and is incomplete. The data hold about 190,000 clones, with 79% observed a single time. The sample was PBMCs. These receptors originate from a woman aged 45-60 years in good health and CMV-seronegative.

The chain links TRBV7-2 to TRBJ1-2, with 8 bases lining up with TRBD1. This CDR3 is 16 amino acids long. Trimming took 3 bases from V and 0 from J; bases not matched to a gene: 6. Germline values: CDR1 SGHTA, CDR2 FQGNSA. The CDR3 sequence is CASSFGDRRSNYGYTF. The CDR3 DNA sequence: TGTGCCAGCAGCTTCGGGGACAGGCGATCTAACTATGGCTACACCTTC.

This clone has a handful of counts. This rearrangement joins TRBV2 to TRBJ1-5; 9 bases fit TRBD1. Germline loops: CDR1 SNHLY, CDR2 FYNNEI. This CDR3 contains 14 residues. V shed 4 bases, J shed 9 bases, and the junction held 7 bases outside the gene matches. The CDR3 region is CASSVDRGRSPQHF. The CDR3 nucleotides are TGTGCCAGCAGTGTAGACAGGGGGAGGTCGCCCCAGCATTTT.

The chain joins TRBV30 to TRBJ1-1; a weak D match, TRBD1 (6 bases). Trimming left V 2 bases short and J 1 base short, with 23 bases between. CDR1 and CDR2 from the germline V gene are GTSNPN and SVGIG (reference sequence). The CDR3 runs to 18 residues. The CDR3 protein is CAWSTPGGQGPSNTEAFF. In nucleotides, the CDR3 is TGTGCCTGGAGTACTCCGGGGGGGCAGGGCCCCTCGAACACTGAAGCTTTCTTT.

The sample holds a few counts of this clone. The rearrangement uses TRBV28 and TRBJ2-1, with 11 nucleotides matching TRBD2. CDR1 is MDHEN, CDR2 SYDVKM, per germline. CDR3 length: 15 amino acids. Trimming cost V 6 bases and J 8 bases; bases outside gene matches: 9. The CDR3 nucleotides read TGTGCCAGCAGAGATAGCGGGAGGGCCCTGGATGAGCAGTTCTTC. This sequence encodes CASRDSGRALDEQFF.

The gene calls are TRBV5-6 and TRBJ1-2, with TRBD1 as a possible D gene (6 bases). Germline CDR1 SGHDT, CDR2 YYEEEE. The CDR3 contains 14 residues. Trimming cost V 3 bases and J 5 bases, with 14 bases left between them. The CDR3 DNA sequence: TGTGCCAGCAGCTCACCGGGACATGTGTATGGCTACACCTTC. This sequence encodes CASSSPGHVYGYTF.

J is TRBJ1-1 and V is TRBV19; 9 bases agree with TRBD1. CDR3 length: 14 residues. Germline-derived CDR1 and CDR2 are LNHDA and SQIVND (reference sequence). V dropped 3 bases and J dropped 5; count of bases not matched to a gene: 4. The CDR3: CASSIRDRATEAFF. In nucleotides, the CDR3 is TGTGCCAGTAGTATCCGGGACAGGGCGACTGAAGCTTTCTTT.

The CDR3 is CASSPGGAYIQYF. The CDR3 DNA reads as TGTGCCAGCTCACCAGGGGGCGCTTACATTCAGTACTTC. The rearrangement links TRBV18 to TRBJ2-4; D may be TRBD1 (6 bases). Germline values: CDR1 KGHSH, CDR2 LQKENI. CDR3 length: 13 amino acids. V lost 2 bases, J lost 8 bases, and 10 bases lay in between.

This clone appeared a few times. J is TRBJ1-1 and V is TRBV9; possible D gene TRBD1, 5 bases. The CDR3 runs to 14 residues. V lost 0 bases, J lost 2 bases, and 8 bases lay in between. Germline lookup yields CDR1 SGDLS and CDR2 YYNGEE. CDR3 coding DNA: TGTGCCAGCAGCGTAGCTTGGGGCAACACTGAAGCTTTCTTT. This encodes CASSVAWGNTEAFF. The full variable domain, completed using reference TRBV9 and TRBJ1-1, is DSGVTQTPKHLITATGQRVTLRCSPRSGDLSVYWYQQSLDQGLQFLIQYYNGEERAKGNILERFSAQQFPDLHSELNLSSLELGDSALYFCASSVAWGNTEAFFGQGTRLTVV.

The chain uses TRBV5-1 and TRBJ2-2, with TRBD1 matching 10 bases. From germline, CDR1 is SGHRS and CDR2 YFSETQ. With V trimmed by 5 bases and J by 9 bases, 10 bases remained unmatched. The CDR3 covers 15 residues. CDR3 region: CASSSPGQGLWELFF. CDR3 bases: TGCGCCAGCAGTTCTCCGGGACAGGGGCTTTGGGAGCTGTTTTTT.

This chain connects TRBV12-5 to TRBJ2-3; 8 bases map to TRBD1. J was trimmed by 2 bases and V by 8 bases; bases with no gene match: 9. The CDR3 runs 15 residues. The germline V gene has CDR1 LGHNT and CDR2 FRNRAP. The CDR3 nucleotides read TGTGCTAGTTCCCAGGGGGCGCTTAACACAGATACGCAGTATTTT. Translating gives CASSQGALNTDTQYF.

The chain uses TRBV4-1 and TRBJ1-2; the D is unclear. The germline gives CDR1 MGHRA, CDR2 YSYEKL. The CDR3 consists of 16 residues. Trimming shortened V by 3 bases and J by 8 bases, and 22 bases separated the two germline ends. The CDR3 loop reads CASSQGGPLDPRGYTF. Written as DNA, the CDR3 is TGCGCCAGCAGCCAGGGCGGGCCTCTCGACCCGCGGGGCTACACCTTC.

This clone was found once. The chain is built from TRBV29-1 and TRBJ1-1, with TRBD1 matching 7 bases. J gave up 1 base and V 7 bases, and 9 bases lay outside the gene matches. Germline CDR1 SQVTM, CDR2 ANQGSEA. The CDR3 length is 14 residues. CDR3 sequence reads: CSAGRGLGNTEAFF. The DNA of the CDR3 is TGCAGCGCAGGAAGGGGGCTGGGGAACACTGAAGCTTTCTTT.

The chain joins TRBV10-3 to TRBJ2-7; TRBD1 is a possible D gene (5 bases). The germline V and J ends were trimmed by 3 bases and 2 bases, with 11 bases remaining between them. The CDR3 is made up of 14 amino acids. Germline loops: CDR1 ENHRY, CDR2 SYGVKD. CDR3 DNA sequence: TGTGCCATCAGTGAAGCAGGGCCTCCCTACGAGCAGTACTTC. Protein product: CAISEAGPPYEQYF.

This sequence joins TRBV7-8 and TRBJ2-1; perhaps TRBD2 as D (5 bases). The CDR3 has 15 residues. Germline CDR1 SGHVS, CDR2 FQNEAQ. Trimming took 0 bases from V and 0 from J, leaving 6 bases between them. This CDR3 reads CASSLARGSYNEQFF. For the CDR3, the DNA is TGTGCCAGCAGCTTAGCTCGGGGCTCCTACAATGAGCAGTTCTTC.